A single sample is the source of the 22 T cell receptor beta chains below, sequenced in a study of cytomegalovirus exposure and HLA in healthy donors. The repertoire was sequenced with immunoSEQ multiplex PCR; TCRdb's copy has only in-frame clones and lacks some. The profile shows 80,000 to 100,000 clones, less than 90% of them singletons. The sample comprised PBMCs. The receptors derive from a man aged 18 to 29 in good health and CMV-seropositive.

The rearrangement uses TRBV7-2 and TRBJ1-1, with D unresolved. Germline V CDR1 and CDR2: SGHTA, FQGNSA. CDR3 length: 12 residues. The germline V and J ends were trimmed by 2 bases and 6 bases, with 7 bases remaining between them. CDR3 amino acids: CASSLPVSEAFF. Written as DNA, the CDR3 is TGTGCCAGCAGCTTACCCGTCTCTGAAGCTTTCTTT.

This chain joins TRBV5-1 and TRBJ2-2, with D uncertain. The V and J ends lost 0 bases and 0 bases respectively, with 6 bases between them. The CDR3 extends over 15 amino acids. Germline CDR1 SGHRS, CDR2 YFSETQ. The CDR3 nucleotides read TGCGCCAGCAGCTTGGCCACACCGAACACCGGGGAGCTGTTTTTT. It encodes CASSLATPNTGELFF.

The rearrangement links TRBV2 to TRBJ2-5; 14 bases line up with TRBD2. CDR1 and CDR2 from the germline V gene are SNHLY and FYNNEI. With V trimmed by 5 bases and J by 4 bases, 9 bases remained unmatched. The CDR3 extends over 17 amino acids. CDR3 DNA: TGTGCCAGCAGTTACGGACTAGCGGGGGGTCGAGGAGAGACCCAGTACTTC. Translating it yields CASSYGLAGGRGETQYF.

V usage is TRBV4-3 and J usage is TRBJ1-3; D is uncertain. The CDR3 is 14 amino acids. Germline values: CDR1 LGHNA, CDR2 YSLEER. Between the trimmed V and J ends, which lost 6 bases and 1 base, there was a span of 10 bases. The CDR3 region has the DNA TGCGCCAGCAGGGCCGATCTTTCTGGAAACACCATATATTTT. It encodes CASRADLSGNTIYF.

The gene calls are TRBV7-2 and TRBJ2-7, with 9 nucleotides matching TRBD1. CDR3 size: 16 residues. V was pared by 5 bases and J by 4 bases, with 12 bases of the junction left unmatched. From germline, CDR1 is SGHTA and CDR2 FQGNSA. The CDR3 region is CASSPIAAGQGYEQYF. The CDR3 coding sequence is TGTGCCAGCAGCCCAATAGCAGCGGGACAGGGTTACGAGCAGTACTTC.

The V gene is TRBV7-9, the J gene TRBJ2-7; D is possibly TRBD1 (5 bases). CDR3 size: 13 residues. V was trimmed by 1 base and J by 13 bases, leaving 17 bases between them. Germline CDR1 is SEHNR and CDR2 is FQNEAQ (reference sequence). This chain's CDR3 is CASSLVGQGQGYF. CDR3 DNA: TGTGCCAGCAGCTTAGTCGGCCAGGGCCAGGGATACTTC.

The chain couples TRBV6-5 to TRBJ2-2; D is perhaps TRBD2 (5 bases). This CDR3 contains 14 residues. Trimming removed 2 bases at V and 4 bases at J, with 8 bases between. The germline CDR1 and CDR2 sequences are MNHEY and SVGAGI. For the CDR3, the DNA is TGTGCCAGCAGTTACCGGGATATCACCGGGGAGCTGTTTTTT. This codes for CASSYRDITGELFF.

The gene calls are TRBV28 and TRBJ2-2; 9 bases map to TRBD1. This CDR3 contains 14 residues. The germline CDR1 and CDR2 sequences are MDHEN and SYDVKM. Trimming removed 6 bases from V and 6 bases from J; junction bases left unmatched: 5. CDR3 in amino acids: CASRRTGDPGELFF. The CDR3 nucleotides are TGTGCCAGCAGGCGGACAGGGGATCCCGGGGAGCTGTTTTTT.

The chain joins TRBV9 to TRBJ2-2, with 8 bases identical to TRBD2. The ends lost 3 bases at V and 3 bases at J; junction bases unmatched: 7. CDR1 SGDLS and CDR2 YYNGEE come from the germline V gene. The CDR3 runs to 16 residues. Here the CDR3 reads CASSALTSGDTGELFF. As DNA, the CDR3 is TGTGCCAGCAGCGCGTTAACTAGCGGAGACACCGGGGAGCTGTTTTTT.

The rearrangement links TRBV7-8 to TRBJ2-3, with D possibly being TRBD2 (6 bases). Trimming shortened V by 6 bases and J by 6 bases, and 16 bases separated the two germline ends. The V gene's germline CDR1 is SGHVS and CDR2 FQNEAQ. This CDR3 spans 14 amino acids. The CDR3, as DNA: TGTGCCAGCAGGGGTAAGGGGAGGTCGGATACGCAGTATTTT. It yields the protein CASRGKGRSDTQYF.

This clone was observed once. The genes are TRBV9 and TRBJ1-1, with D unresolved. This CDR3 is built from 14 residues. V lost 0 bases, J lost 6 bases, and 12 bases lay in between. Germline V gene sequence: CDR1 SGDLS, CDR2 YYNGEE. The CDR3 here is CASSVDGLLSEAFF. For the CDR3, the DNA is TGTGCCAGCAGCGTAGACGGGTTGCTCTCTGAAGCTTTCTTT.

J is TRBJ1-5 and V is TRBV5-8; D is unclear. The V gene's germline CDR1 is SGHTS and CDR2 YDEGEE. The ends were cut back, 4 bases at V and 4 bases at J, with 3 bases in the middle. The CDR3 contains 11 residues. This CDR3 is CASSHNQPQHF. The CDR3 DNA follows: TGTGCCAGCAGCCATAATCAGCCCCAGCATTTT.

The chain uses TRBV5-6 and TRBJ1-2; D unclear. The CDR3 has 13 amino acids. The germline CDR1 and CDR2 sequences are SGHDT and YYEEEE. Trimming removed 5 bases at V and 4 bases at J, with 12 bases between. CDR3 protein: CASSLTGFYGYTF. In DNA form, the CDR3 reads TGTGCCAGCAGTCTGACCGGGTTCTATGGCTACACCTTC.

This clone was seen a handful of times. V and J are TRBV5-4 and TRBJ2-1; 7 bases fit TRBD1. CDR1 and CDR2 (germline): SGHNT, YYREEE (reference sequence). Unmatched junction bases numbered 12, after V lost 4 bases and J lost 8 bases. The CDR3 loop spans 15 amino acids. The CDR3 DNA reads as TGTGCCAGCAGCCAAGAACAGGGGTGGACCCATGAGCAGTTCTTC. Residues: CASSQEQGWTHEQFF.

V gene TRBV7-2 combines with J gene TRBJ2-2; D is unclear. V shed 0 bases and J shed 0 bases, with 14 bases lying between them. The CDR3 has 18 amino acids. From germline, CDR1 is SGHTA and CDR2 FQGNSA. Here the CDR3 reads CASSLALPGASNTGELFF. As DNA, the CDR3 is TGTGCCAGCAGCTTAGCCCTGCCGGGTGCCTCGAACACCGGGGAGCTGTTTTTT.

This chain links TRBV5-7 with TRBJ1-4; tentative D call: TRBD1 (6 bases). TRBV5-7 is sorted into the ORF group, with uncertain function. V was trimmed by 0 bases and J by 5 bases, leaving 11 bases between them. This CDR3 has 15 amino acids. The CDR3 region is CASSLEDRRNEKLFF. For the CDR3, the DNA is TGTGCCAGCAGCTTGGAGGACAGAAGGAATGAAAAACTGTTTTTT.

In DNA form, the CDR3 reads TGTGCCAGCAGCTTCACCGGGGCTGGGGCCAACGTCCTGACTTTC. Translating it yields CASSFTGAGANVLTF. The chain carries TRBV7-2 and TRBJ2-6; a possible D gene is TRBD2 (5 bases). Trimming took 3 bases from V and 2 from J, leaving 8 bases between them. The CDR3 is 15 amino acids. Germline V lookup: CDR1 SGHTA, CDR2 FQGNSA.

The CDR3 loop reads CASSMNGETYEQYF. CDR3 bases: TGTGCCAGTAGTATGAACGGGGAGACCTACGAGCAGTACTTC. The chain links TRBV19 to TRBJ2-7; a weak D match, TRBD2 (5 bases). The CDR3 has 14 residues. V lost 3 bases and J 2 bases, leaving 11 bases between the germline ends. Per the germline V gene, CDR1 is LNHDA and CDR2 is SQIVND (reference sequence). Looking up the rest from reference TRBV19 and TRBJ2-7 gives the full variable domain: DGGITQSPKYLFRKEGQNVTLSCEQNLNHDAMYWYRQDPGQGLRLIYYSQIVNDFQKGDIAEGYSVSREKKESFPLTVTSAQKNPTAFYLCASSMNGETYEQYFGPGTRLTVT.

This clone was observed a few times. V usage is TRBV9 and J usage is TRBJ2-7; D is ambiguous. The CDR3 has 13 amino acids. The V and J ends lost 4 bases and 5 bases respectively, with 13 bases between them. Germline loops: CDR1 SGDLS, CDR2 YYNGEE. Written as DNA, the CDR3 is TGTGCCAGCAGCCCTGCGAGAGGTGACGAGCAGTACTTC. Its translation is CASSPARGDEQYF. The full variable domain, rest sourced from reference TRBV9 and TRBJ2-7, is DSGVTQTPKHLITATGQRVTLRCSPRSGDLSVYWYQQSLDQGLQFLIQYYNGEERAKGNILERFSAQQFPDLHSELNLSSLELGDSALYFCASSPARGDEQYFGPGTRLTVT.

The chain is built from TRBV19 and TRBJ2-7; possible D gene TRBD2, 5 bases. V was pared by 4 bases and J by 2 bases, with 9 bases between. CDR1 is LNHDA and CDR2 is SQIVND in the germline V gene (reference sequence). This CDR3 comprises 13 residues. For the CDR3, the DNA is TGTGCCAGTAGTAGCGCGGGCCCCTACGAGCAGTACTTC. It encodes CASSSAGPYEQYF.

This sequence joins TRBV4-1 and TRBJ1-3; a possible D gene is TRBD1 (5 bases). Trimming removed 1 base at V and 0 bases at J, with 19 bases between. Germline values: CDR1 MGHRA, CDR2 YSYEKL. This CDR3 is built from 19 residues. The CDR3 reads CASSQAGFPWGDSGNTIYF. The CDR3 region has the DNA TGCGCCAGCAGCCAAGCTGGTTTCCCATGGGGCGACTCTGGAAACACCATATATTTT.

This clone is a singleton in its sample. The chain employs TRBV6-5 and TRBJ1-5; D gene unclear. The CDR3 has 15 amino acids. Germline lookup yields CDR1 MNHEY and CDR2 SVGAGI. Trimming left V 5 bases short and J 2 bases short, with 13 bases between. The CDR3 spells CASSKLEAGNQPQHF. CDR3 sequence (DNA): TGTGCCAGCAGTAAACTCGAGGCTGGCAATCAGCCCCAGCATTTT.